This T cell receptor (beta chain) was found in a study of blood T cell repertoires in COVID-19. Across the study: From the United States, Italy and Spain came samples of acute and convalescent COVID-19. The analysed material was cDNA or gDNA that came from T cells, B-cell-depleted T cells, or PBMCs.

The CDR3 loop spans 16 amino acids. CDR1 and CDR2 from the germline V gene are KGHSH and LQKENI. V was trimmed by 0 bases and J by 0 bases, leaving 12 bases between them. Original methodology: Reference gene primer amplification in the assay estimated nucleated cell counts. Sequencing used immunoSEQ multiplex PCR; TCRdb keeps in-frame clones, though not all of them. Clone size and V and J calls were adopted from that table, with D and trimming inferred from the DNA. The sample lists some 74,000 clones; around 90% were seen once. The rearrangement links TRBV18 to TRBJ2-7, with D possibly TRBD1 on 6 matching bases. The TCR comes from a man over 45 with acute or convalescent COVID-19. The sequenced sample consisted of peripheral blood. CDR3 protein: CASSPPLGQNSYEQYF. The CDR3 DNA is TGTGCCAGCTCACCACCGTTAGGACAGAACTCCTACGAGCAGTACTTC.